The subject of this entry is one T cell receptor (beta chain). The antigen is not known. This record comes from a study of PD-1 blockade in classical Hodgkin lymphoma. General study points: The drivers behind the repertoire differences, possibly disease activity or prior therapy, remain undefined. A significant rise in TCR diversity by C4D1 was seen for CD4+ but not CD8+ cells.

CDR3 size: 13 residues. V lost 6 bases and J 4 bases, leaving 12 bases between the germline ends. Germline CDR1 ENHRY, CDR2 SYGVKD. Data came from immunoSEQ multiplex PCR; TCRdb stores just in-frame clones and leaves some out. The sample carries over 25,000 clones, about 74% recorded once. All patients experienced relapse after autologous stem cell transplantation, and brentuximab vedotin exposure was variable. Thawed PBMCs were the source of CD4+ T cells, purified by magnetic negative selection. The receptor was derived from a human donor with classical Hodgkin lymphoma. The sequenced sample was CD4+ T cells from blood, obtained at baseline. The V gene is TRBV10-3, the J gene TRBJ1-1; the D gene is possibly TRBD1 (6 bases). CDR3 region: CAIRGGAPTEAFF. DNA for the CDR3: TGTGCCATCAGAGGGGGGGCGCCCACTGAAGCTTTCTTT.